The 24 T cell receptor beta chains presented below share a single source sample, sequenced in a study of T cells after posttransplantation cyclophosphamide. Cyclophosphamide on days +3 and +4 followed busulfan-fludarabine conditioning and a marrow graft. Sequenced by immunoSEQ multiplex PCR; TCRdb stores in-frame clones only, minus some. The data show approximately 11,000 clones, roughly 80% seen once. Sequenced material: PBMCs, taken more than 1,700 days after allogeneic stem cell transplant with posttransplant cyclophosphamide. The receptors come from a female patient in her 50s who received an allogeneic stem cell transplant from a related donor, was CMV-positive, and had no GVHD. The T cells may partly be graft donor cells.

In its sample, this clone was seen once. The rearrangement links TRBV7-9 to TRBJ2-2; D call uncertain. The germline CDR1 and CDR2 sequences are SEHNR and FQNEAQ (reference sequence). The germline V and J ends were trimmed by 0 bases and 6 bases, with 8 bases remaining between them. The CDR3 sequence is 14 residues long. The CDR3 is CASSLASSSGELFF. The CDR3 DNA sequence: TGTGCCAGCAGCTTAGCCTCTAGTTCCGGGGAGCTGTTTTTT.

This rearrangement joins TRBV5-6 to TRBJ2-7, with TRBD2 as a possible D gene (6 bases). This CDR3 is built from 14 residues. Germline V gene lookup returns CDR1 SGHDT and CDR2 YYEEEE. V lost 1 base, J lost 7 bases, and 15 bases lay in between. Here the CDR3 reads CASSLPGLPGEQYF. The CDR3 coding sequence is TGTGCCAGCAGCTTGCCTGGACTACCGGGGGAGCAGTACTTC.

The table lists this clone with a few counts. The V gene is TRBV7-9, the J gene TRBJ1-2, with D unresolved. Germline CDR1 SEHNR, CDR2 FQNEAQ (reference sequence). The CDR3 is 15 amino acids. The V end was cut by 5 bases, the J end by 4 bases, with 17 bases between. The CDR3 DNA reads TGTGCCAGCAGCAGAGAGACATTTAGATCCTATGGCTACACCTTC. Translating it yields CASSRETFRSYGYTF.

The chain carries TRBV7-2 and TRBJ2-7; 7 bases line up with TRBD1. The CDR3 is 16 residues long. Germline V gives CDR1 SGHTA, CDR2 FQGNSA. The V and J ends lost 5 bases and 0 bases, in that order; junction bases with no gene match: 10. CDR3 nucleotides: TGTGCCAGCAGCCTCTTCGCAGGGGGAAGCTCCTACGAGCAGTACTTC. It encodes CASSLFAGGSSYEQYF.

CDR3 sequence: CASSPGLSTDTQYF. The CDR3 DNA reads TGCGCCAGCAGCCCAGGACTGAGCACAGATACGCAGTATTTT. The chain carries TRBV5-1 and TRBJ2-3; D is possibly TRBD2 (5 bases). V was clipped by 4 bases and J by 0 bases, with 9 bases between them. This CDR3 is built from 14 residues. Germline CDR1 SGHRS, CDR2 YFSETQ.

The chain joins TRBV25-1 to TRBJ1-2; 10 bases line up with TRBD1. Germline loops: CDR1 MGHDK, CDR2 SYGVNS. CDR3 length equals 14 residues. V dropped 2 bases and J dropped 7; count of bases not matched to a gene: 4. The CDR3 coding sequence is TGTGCCAGCAGTGAACTCGGGACAGGGGTTGGCTACACCTTC. Translated: CASSELGTGVGYTF.

The chain carries TRBV9 and TRBJ2-6, with a tentative D call TRBD1 (6 bases). Trimming stripped 4 bases from V and 2 bases from J, with 22 bases between. Germline V gene data show CDR1 as SGDLS and CDR2 as YYNGEE. This CDR3 comprises 19 residues. The CDR3 DNA sequence: TGTGCCAGCAGCCCACAGGGTAGGCTCCTCTCCCCTGGGGCCAACGTCCTGACTTTC. It is translated as CASSPQGRLLSPGANVLTF.

The table lists this clone with a few counts. The chain joins TRBV27 to TRBJ2-7; tentative D call: TRBD2 (5 bases). The CDR3 contains 11 residues. V lost 5 bases and J lost 7, with 9 bases in between. CDR1 and CDR2 (germline): MNHEY, SMNVEV (reference sequence). The CDR3 sequence is CASSLGVEQYF. CDR3 nucleotide sequence: TGTGCCAGCAGTCTGGGAGTTGAGCAGTACTTC.

This clone was counted a single time. This chain uses TRBV7-9 with TRBJ2-6; TRBD1 might be the D (5 bases). Germline V gene sequence: CDR1 SEHNR, CDR2 FQNEAQ (reference sequence). The CDR3 is made up of 15 amino acids. Trimming took 1 base from V and 4 from J, leaving 8 bases between them. CDR3 coding DNA: TGTGCCAGCAGCTTAGGACAGACCGGGGCCAACGTCCTGACTTTC. Its translation: CASSLGQTGANVLTF.

The chain joins TRBV7-3 to TRBJ2-7; 10 nucleotides line up with TRBD1. Losses at the gene ends were 1 base for V and 6 bases for J; bases not matched to a gene: 0. The CDR3 runs to 13 residues. Germline V CDR1 and CDR2: SGHTA, FQGTGA. The CDR3 reads CASSLRTGGEQYF. DNA of the CDR3: TGTGCCAGCAGCTTAAGGACAGGGGGCGAGCAGTACTTC.

The chain combines TRBV6-1 with TRBJ2-4; D may be TRBD1 (6 bases). V gave up 0 bases and J gave up 0 bases, with 18 bases separating them. From germline, CDR1 is MNHNS and CDR2 SASEGT. The CDR3 runs 19 residues. Here the CDR3 DNA reads TGTGCCAGCAGTGAAGCAGGCAGGGGCGCTAGACTAGCCAAAAACATTCAGTACTTC. Protein: CASSEAGRGARLAKNIQYF.

J is TRBJ2-7 and V is TRBV5-6; D possibly corresponds to TRBD1 (5 bases). Germline CDR1 reads SGHDT; CDR2 reads YYEEEE. The CDR3 is made up of 13 amino acids. Trimming removed 0 bases at V and 3 bases at J, with 7 bases between. This CDR3 is CASSLGQFYEQYF. CDR3 nucleotide sequence: TGTGCCAGCAGCTTGGGACAGTTCTACGAGCAGTACTTC.

This clone was detected only once. The chain has TRBV29-1 and TRBJ2-7; TRBD1 matches 10 bases. Germline V gene lookup returns CDR1 SQVTM and CDR2 ANQGSEA. V lost 5 bases, J lost 7 bases, and 14 bases stayed unmatched. The CDR3 totals 15 residues. The CDR3 nucleotides read TGCAGCGTTATAGAGCAAGGGACAGGGGTCATAGAGCAGTACTTC. It is translated as CSVIEQGTGVIEQYF.

V is TRBV15 and J is TRBJ1-2; D remains ambiguous. The CDR3 sequence is 15 residues long. CDR1 is LNHNV, CDR2 YYDKDF, per germline (reference sequence). V was shortened by 0 bases and J by 3 bases, with 11 bases between the two germline ends. For the CDR3, the DNA is TGTGCCACCAGCAGAGATTGGGGAGCAGACTATGGCTACACCTTC. Amino acids: CATSRDWGADYGYTF.

The rearrangement joins TRBV7-2 to TRBJ2-7; 7 nucleotides line up with TRBD1. The germline gives CDR1 SGHTA, CDR2 FQGNSA. The CDR3 loop spans 14 amino acids. Unmatched junction bases numbered 3, after V lost 1 base and J lost 3 bases. CDR3 coding DNA: TGTGCCAGCAGCTTAGAACAGGGGAACTACGAGCAGTACTTC. This codes for CASSLEQGNYEQYF.

The V gene is TRBV27, the J gene TRBJ2-4; 10 bases align to TRBD1. Germline CDR1 reads MNHEY; CDR2 reads SMNVEV (reference sequence). V shed 4 bases, J shed 1 base, and the junction held 10 bases outside the gene matches. The CDR3 runs to 18 residues. In DNA, the CDR3 is TGTGCCAGCAGTTCCCGACAGGGGGCGATTGGGGCCAAAAACATTCAGTACTTC. This gives the protein CASSSRQGAIGAKNIQYF.

The rearrangement joins TRBV9 to TRBJ2-3, with D possibly TRBD1 on 6 matching bases. Germline values: CDR1 SGDLS, CDR2 YYNGEE. Trimming shortened V by 0 bases and J by 2 bases, and 16 bases separated the two germline ends. This CDR3 region has 17 residues. The CDR3 DNA reads TGTGCCAGCAGCGTAGTTGGGACACTCGGCATCACAGATACGCAGTATTTT. This sequence encodes CASSVVGTLGITDTQYF.

The sample holds one count of this clone. The rearrangement links TRBV7-2 to TRBJ2-3; a weak D match, TRBD2 (5 bases). The V gene lost 3 bases and the J gene lost 2 bases, with 15 bases spanning the gap. Germline values: CDR1 SGHTA, CDR2 FQGNSA. The CDR3 has 16 residues. For the CDR3, the DNA is TGTGCCAGCAGCTTCCCAGAGGGAGTATACACAGATACGCAGTATTTT. Protein sequence: CASSFPEGVYTDTQYF.

The chain uses TRBV13 and TRBJ1-1; D is uncertain. The germline gives CDR1 PRHDT, CDR2 FYEKMQ (reference sequence). The CDR3 is 13 residues long. The V and J ends lost 1 base and 2 bases respectively, with 5 bases between them. CDR3 protein: CASSLEANTEAFF. In nucleotides, the CDR3 is TGTGCCAGCAGCTTAGAAGCTAACACTGAAGCTTTCTTT.

The rearrangement uses TRBV19 and TRBJ2-7, with D tentatively TRBD2 (5 bases). V gave up 5 bases and J gave up 2 bases, with 13 bases separating them. Germline CDR1 reads LNHDA; CDR2 reads SQIVND (reference sequence). The CDR3 consists of 14 residues. Here the CDR3 reads CASSFGIEAYEQYF. CDR3 bases: TGTGCCAGTAGTTTCGGGATTGAGGCCTACGAGCAGTACTTC.

The gene calls are TRBV4-3 and TRBJ2-3; TRBD2 matches at 7 bases. Trimming removed 4 bases from V and 4 bases from J; junction bases left unmatched: 8. Germline loops: CDR1 LGHNA, CDR2 YSLEER. This CDR3 has 15 residues. The CDR3 bases are TGCGCCAGCAGCCGCCTTAGCGGGTGGGCAGATACGCAGTATTTT. Its translation: CASSRLSGWADTQYF.

V is TRBV10-1 and J is TRBJ1-1; the D gene is possibly TRBD1 (5 bases). Trimming stripped 10 bases from V and 1 base from J, with 19 bases between. CDR3 length equals 15 residues. Per the germline V gene, CDR1 is WNHNN and CDR2 is SYGVQD (reference sequence). CDR3 bases: TGCGCCACTCCTTCTGGGGGGAATAAGAACACTGAAGCTTTCTTT. It codes for CATPSGGNKNTEAFF.

This rearrangement joins TRBV27 to TRBJ2-5; D not certain. The germline V and J ends were trimmed by 5 bases and 1 base, with 11 bases remaining between them. This CDR3 spans 14 amino acids. CDR1 MNHEY and CDR2 SMNVEV come from the germline V gene (reference sequence). CDR3 region: CASSPLGGQETQYF. The CDR3 DNA reads as TGTGCCAGCAGTCCTCTTGGCGGCCAAGAGACCCAGTACTTC.

This clone was detected once. The V and J genes are TRBV10-3 and TRBJ2-7, with 7 positions matching TRBD2. Looked up from germline, CDR1 is ENHRY and CDR2 is SYGVKD. This CDR3 contains 14 residues. J gave up 2 bases and V 3 bases, and 4 bases lay outside the gene matches. CDR3 DNA: TGTGCCATCAGTGACTCCCGGGAGGCCTACGAGCAGTACTTC. It specifies CAISDSREAYEQYF.